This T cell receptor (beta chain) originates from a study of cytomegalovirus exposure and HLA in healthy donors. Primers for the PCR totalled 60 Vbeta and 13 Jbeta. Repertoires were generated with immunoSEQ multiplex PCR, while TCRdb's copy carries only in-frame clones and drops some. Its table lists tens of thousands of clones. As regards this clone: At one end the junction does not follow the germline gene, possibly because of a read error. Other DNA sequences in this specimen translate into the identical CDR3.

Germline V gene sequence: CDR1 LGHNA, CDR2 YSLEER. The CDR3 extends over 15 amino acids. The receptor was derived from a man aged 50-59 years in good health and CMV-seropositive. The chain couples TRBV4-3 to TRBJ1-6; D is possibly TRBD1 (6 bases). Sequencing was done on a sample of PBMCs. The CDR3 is CASSQDRGPESPLHF. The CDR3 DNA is TGCGCCAGCAGCCAAGACAGGGGCCCTGAGTCACCCCTACACTTT.